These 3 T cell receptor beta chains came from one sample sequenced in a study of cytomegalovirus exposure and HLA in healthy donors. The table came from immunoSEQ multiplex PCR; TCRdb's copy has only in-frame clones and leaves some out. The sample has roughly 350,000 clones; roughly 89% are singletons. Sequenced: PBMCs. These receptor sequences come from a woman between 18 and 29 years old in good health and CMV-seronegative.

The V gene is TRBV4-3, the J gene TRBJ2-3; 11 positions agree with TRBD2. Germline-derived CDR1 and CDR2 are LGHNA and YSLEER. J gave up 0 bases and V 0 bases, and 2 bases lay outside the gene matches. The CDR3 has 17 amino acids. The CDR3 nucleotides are TGCGCCAGCAGCCAAGACTGGACTAGCGGGAGCACAGATACGCAGTATTTT. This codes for CASSQDWTSGSTDTQYF.

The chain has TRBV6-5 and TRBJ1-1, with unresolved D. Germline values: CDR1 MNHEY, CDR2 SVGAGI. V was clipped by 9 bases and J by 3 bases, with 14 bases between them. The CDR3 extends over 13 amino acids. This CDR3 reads CASKRMSDTEAFF. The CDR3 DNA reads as TGTGCCAGTAAGAGAATGTCGGACACTGAAGCTTTCTTT.

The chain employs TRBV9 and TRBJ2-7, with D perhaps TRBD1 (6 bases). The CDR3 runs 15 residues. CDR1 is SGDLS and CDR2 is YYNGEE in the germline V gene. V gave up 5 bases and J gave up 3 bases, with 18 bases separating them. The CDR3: CASSTTGMPFYEQYF. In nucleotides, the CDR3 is TGTGCCAGCAGTACCACAGGGATGCCCTTCTACGAGCAGTACTTC.